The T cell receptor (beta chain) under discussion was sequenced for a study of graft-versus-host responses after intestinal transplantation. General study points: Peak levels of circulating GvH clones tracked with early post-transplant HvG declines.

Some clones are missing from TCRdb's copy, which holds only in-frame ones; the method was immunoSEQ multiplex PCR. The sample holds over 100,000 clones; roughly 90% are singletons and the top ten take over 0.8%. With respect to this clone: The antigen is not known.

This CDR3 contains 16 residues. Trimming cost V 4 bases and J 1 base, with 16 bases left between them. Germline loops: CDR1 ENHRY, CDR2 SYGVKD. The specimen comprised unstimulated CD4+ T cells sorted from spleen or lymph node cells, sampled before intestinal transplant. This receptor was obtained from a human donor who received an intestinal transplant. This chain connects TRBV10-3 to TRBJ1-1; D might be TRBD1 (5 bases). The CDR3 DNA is TGTGCCATCAGTGGCGGACCCACAGGAAAGAACACTGAAGCTTTCTTT. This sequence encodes CAISGGPTGKNTEAFF.